This T cell receptor (beta chain) is from a study of siplizumab effects on memory and regulatory T cells. Using immunoSEQ multiplex PCR, the repertoire was profiled, and TCRdb retains in-frame clones only, with some absent. The sample consists of approximately 65,000 clones, approximately 87% of them appearing once. Notes on the study in general: Alloreactive sequences from unstimulated CD4+ memory cells fell significantly with siplizumab.

As to this clone: Its antigen is still unknown.

The ends were cut back, 2 bases at V and 8 bases at J, with 13 bases in the middle. The CDR3 loop spans 13 amino acids. Germline V gene sequence: CDR1 SGDLS, CDR2 YYNGEE. The chain combines TRBV9 with TRBJ1-1, with D possibly matching TRBD1 (6 bases). The sample taken for sequencing was memory CD4+ T cells sorted from blood. The receptor's source is a human donor in good health. CDR3 nucleotide sequence: TGTGCCAGCAGCGTGCTTACCGGGACAGAAGCTTTCTTT. Protein: CASSVLTGTEAFF.